This TCR beta chain originates from a study of T-cell memory formation after mild COVID-19. Overall study findings and caveats: Cross-reactive memory apparently joined, as some responding clones appeared in pre-infection memory. Shrinking CD4+ clones resided mostly in CM and EM, and CD8+ ones in EMRA.

This clonotype was recorded at least ten times. What it binds is not known. This CDR3 region has 11 residues. V trimming: 5 bases; J trimming: 5 bases; junction bases outside the gene matches: 2. CDR1 SQVTM and CDR2 ANQGSEA come from the germline V gene. MiXCR, run by TCRdb on the 5' RACE reads, gives a single entry per CDR3 protein. The data contain about 38,000 distinct CDR3 sequences, approximately 10% of them seen just once; the ten biggest clones take up over 25%. The clonotype was recovered from a man younger than 35 who had mild COVID-19 (a few samples of this study predate the infection). Cell type and time point are not known. The J gene is TRBJ2-7, the V gene TRBV29-1; 8 bases match TRBD1. The sequencing input was PBMCs or a T cell subset sorted from them (not recorded which). CDR3 coding DNA: TGCAGCGTTACACAGGGGGACGAGCAGTACGTC. Encoded protein: CSVTQGDEQYV.